The entry below describes one T cell receptor (beta chain). The antigen remains unidentified. This sample stems from a study of blood T cells in healthy people across ages. Study-level findings and limits: Donor CMV infection status was unknown, possibly confounding age-related changes in expanded clonotypes. In older individuals, TCR beta diversity per million T cells was lower, falling roughly linearly with age.

Between the trimmed V and J ends, which lost 3 bases and 0 bases, there was a span of 9 bases. In germline, CDR1 is SGHTA, CDR2 FQGNSA. CDR3 length: 14 amino acids. Then a second PCR, running roughly 7 to 11 cycles, was carried out with a sample-barcoded 5' primer and a J-beta primer mix. Unique molecular identifiers of 12 random nucleotides labeled each cDNA. Each sample yielded at least 3 million CDR3-containing paired-end reads. TCRdb re-analysed the 5' RACE reads in MiXCR, keeping a single row per CDR3 protein. The sample comprises roughly 800,000 distinct CDR3 sequences, 58% of which are singletons, and approximately 21% rests with the top ten.

The gene calls are TRBV7-2 and TRBJ2-7; unclear D gene. The sample was blood. The receptor comes from a man between 25 and 39 years old in good health. CDR3 sequence: CASSFGALSYEQYF. CDR3 nucleotides: TGTGCCAGCAGCTTCGGTGCGCTCTCCTACGAGCAGTACTTC.